This T cell receptor beta chain is from a study of control samples from healthy donors and cancer patients. In germline, CDR1 is MNHNY, CDR2 SVGAGI (reference sequence). The V gene end was trimmed by 0 bases and the J gene end by 5 bases; junction bases not matched to a gene: 5. CDR3 length: 16 residues. The data were produced by immunoSEQ multiplex PCR, yet TCRdb's version contains in-frame clones alone and is incomplete. The table has 90,000 to 100,000 clones, approximately 81% seen once; the top ten hold roughly a tenth. The origin of this receptor is a woman younger than 45 in good health. The rearrangement joins TRBV6-6 to TRBJ2-1, with 9 nucleotides matching TRBD2. The sequencing input was blood. The CDR3 bases are TGTGCCAGCAGTTACTCGCAGCGGGGGGTACACAATGAGCAGTTCTTC. Its protein is CASSYSQRGVHNEQFF.